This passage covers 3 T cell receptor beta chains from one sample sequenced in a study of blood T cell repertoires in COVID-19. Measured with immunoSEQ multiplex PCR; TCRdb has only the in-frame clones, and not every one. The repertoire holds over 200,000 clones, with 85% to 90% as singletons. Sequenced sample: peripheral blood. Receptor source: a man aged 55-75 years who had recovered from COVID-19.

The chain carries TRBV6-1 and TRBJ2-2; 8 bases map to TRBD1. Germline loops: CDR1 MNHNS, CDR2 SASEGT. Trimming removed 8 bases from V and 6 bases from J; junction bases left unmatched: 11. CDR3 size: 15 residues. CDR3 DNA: TGTGCCAGCGTTACGACAGGGGCCGGGCCCGGGGAGCTGTTTTTT. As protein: CASVTTGAGPGELFF.

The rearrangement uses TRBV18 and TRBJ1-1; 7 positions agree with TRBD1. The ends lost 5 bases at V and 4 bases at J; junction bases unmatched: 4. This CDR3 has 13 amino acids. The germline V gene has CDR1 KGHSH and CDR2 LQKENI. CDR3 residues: CASSSPGGTEAFF. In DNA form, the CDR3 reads TGTGCCAGCTCATCTCCAGGGGGCACTGAAGCTTTCTTT.

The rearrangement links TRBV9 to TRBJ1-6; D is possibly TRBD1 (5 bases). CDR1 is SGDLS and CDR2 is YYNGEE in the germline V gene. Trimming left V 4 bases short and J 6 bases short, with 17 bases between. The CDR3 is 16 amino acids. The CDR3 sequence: CASSLRPGLGNSPLHF. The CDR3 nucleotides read TGTGCCAGCAGCTTGCGGCCGGGACTTGGTAATTCACCCCTCCACTTT.